This T cell receptor (beta chain) was identified during a study of T-cell reconstitution after alpha-beta-depleted transplantation in children. Germline V gene lookup returns CDR1 MNHEY and CDR2 SVGEGT. Trimming left V 0 bases short and J 4 bases short, with 12 bases between. This CDR3 has 15 amino acids. The study, taken as a whole, reports: Once a year had passed after transplant, T-cell counts and diversity came mostly from newly produced T cells. Two months or so post-transplant, alpha-beta T cells reportedly derived from several hundred expanded graft clones.

As concerns this clonotype: Its antigen remains unidentified. Since no conserved phenylalanine or tryptophan closes the CDR3, a read error is the likely cause.

Using unique molecular identifiers, the investigators prepared the TCRbeta library. In TCRdb, the PCR reads were re-called with MiXCR into one record per CDR3 protein. The sample shows hundreds of thousands of distinct CDR3 sequences, about a sixth of them seen only once. The V call is TRBV6-2 or TRBV6-3, the J call TRBJ1-1, with TRBD1 as a possible D gene (6 bases). Sample: PBMCs, mostly from graft donor cells, taken 360 days after TCRalphabeta/CD19-depleted stem cell transplant. This TCR was recovered from a male patient between 2 and 10 years old who had a stem cell transplant for acute lymphoblastic leukemia, so the T cells may come from the graft donor. CDR3 region: CASSYSRGPGTEAFY. The CDR3 coding sequence is TGTGCCAGCAGTTACTCTCGGGGGCCCGGCACTGAAGCTTTCTAT.